The 14 T cell receptor beta chains presented below share a single source sample, sequenced in a study of cytomegalovirus exposure and HLA in healthy donors. Sequencing used immunoSEQ multiplex PCR; TCRdb keeps in-frame clones, though not all of them. The sample has under 95,000 clones; roughly 95% are singletons. The sample was PBMCs. The receptors were gathered from a woman in her late teens or twenties in good health and CMV-seropositive.

The V and J genes are TRBV6-6 and TRBJ1-1, with 10 nucleotides matching TRBD1. CDR1 is MNHNY and CDR2 is SVGAGI in the germline V gene (reference sequence). CDR3 length: 16 residues. V trimming: 6 bases; J trimming: 4 bases; junction bases outside the gene matches: 11. The CDR3 loop reads CASRRDRGRRVTEAFF. The CDR3 region has the DNA TGTGCCAGCAGAAGGGACAGGGGCAGGAGGGTCACTGAAGCTTTCTTT.

The CDR3 DNA follows: TGTGCCAGCAGCCCCCCCCCGGGTACCCGGGGAGGCTATGAGACCCAGTACTTC. Translating it yields CASSPPPGTRGGYETQYF. The chain carries TRBV7-9 and TRBJ2-5; a possible D gene is TRBD2 (6 bases). V dropped 5 bases and J dropped 5 bases, with 27 bases sitting between them. Germline V lookup: CDR1 SEHNR, CDR2 FQNEAQ (reference sequence). The CDR3 is 18 residues long.

This clone appeared a single time. The chain has TRBV9 and TRBJ2-1; 8 positions agree with TRBD2. This CDR3 region has 15 residues. V shed 2 bases and J 9 bases; nucleotides not matched to a gene: 10. CDR1 and CDR2 (germline): SGDLS, YYNGEE. CDR3 amino acids: CASSVGSGIEGEQFF. CDR3 bases: TGTGCCAGCAGCGTCGGTAGCGGGATTGAAGGTGAGCAGTTCTTC.

This chain joins TRBV4-1 and TRBJ1-1, with 9 positions matching TRBD1. This CDR3 has 15 amino acids. Trimming cost V 1 base and J 5 bases; bases outside gene matches: 5. The germline CDR1 and CDR2 sequences are MGHRA and YSYEKL. The CDR3 here is CASSQVTGGRTEAFF. The CDR3 nucleotides are TGCGCCAGCAGCCAAGTCACAGGGGGCAGGACTGAAGCTTTCTTT.

This sequence joins TRBV5-4 and TRBJ2-1; TRBD2 aligns across 8 bases. The CDR3 covers 16 residues. J was trimmed by 0 bases and V by 4 bases; bases with no gene match: 6. Germline CDR1 and CDR2: SGHNT and YYREEE (reference sequence). The CDR3 nucleotides read TGTGCCAGCAGCGGTCGGGAGGGCAGCTCCTACAATGAGCAGTTCTTC. It is translated as CASSGREGSSYNEQFF. Filled out from reference TRBV5-4 and TRBJ2-1, the complete variable domain reads ETGVTQSPTHLIKTRGQQVTLRCSSQSGHNTVSWYQQALGQGPQFIFQYYREEENGRGNFPPRFSGLQFPNYSSELNVNALELDDSALYLCASSGREGSSYNEQFFGPGTRLTVL.

The sample holds one count of this clone. This rearrangement joins TRBV28 to TRBJ1-5; TRBD1 is a possible D gene (5 bases). This CDR3 has 14 residues. V was clipped by 5 bases and J by 7 bases, with 15 bases between them. In germline, CDR1 is MDHEN, CDR2 SYDVKM. The CDR3 DNA sequence: TGTGCCAGCAGTCTGGCGGGGGGAGGACAGCCCCAGCATTTT. Translating gives CASSLAGGGQPQHF.

The genes are TRBV7-3 and TRBJ1-3; D possibly corresponds to TRBD1 (5 bases). The germline CDR1 and CDR2 sequences are SGHTA and FQGTGA. The CDR3 sequence is 15 residues long. V was cut by 1 base and J by 4 bases, with 11 bases left in between. The DNA for the CDR3 is TGTGCCAGCAGCTTAAGTAGCAGGGCAGGAAACACCATATATTTT. Protein sequence: CASSLSSRAGNTIYF.

The rearrangement joins TRBV7-6 to TRBJ2-7; weak D call: TRBD1 (5 bases). Germline CDR1 and CDR2: SGHVS and FNYEAQ. This CDR3 comprises 15 residues. Trimming left V 4 bases short and J 6 bases short, with 19 bases between. The CDR3 DNA follows: TGTGCCAGCAGCTCGTCGCAGGGAAAGGGTTCCGAGCAGTACTTC. Translated: CASSSSQGKGSEQYF.

The chain couples TRBV11-3 to TRBJ2-7; tentative D call: TRBD1 (6 bases). The CDR3 has 14 residues. Germline V gene data show CDR1 as SGHNT and CDR2 as YENEEA. Trimming took 5 bases from V and 1 from J, leaving 12 bases between them. The CDR3 sequence is CASSPSGQSYEQYF. The CDR3 nucleotides read TGTGCCAGCAGCCCATCAGGACAGTCCTACGAGCAGTACTTC.

V and J are TRBV6-1 and TRBJ2-3, with TRBD1 identical over 9 bases. CDR3 length: 12 residues. V was clipped by 9 bases and J by 8 bases; unmatched bases: 6. Per germline, CDR1 MNHNS and CDR2 SASEGT. The CDR3 here is CARDRGGGTQYF. The CDR3 coding sequence is TGTGCCAGGGACAGGGGTGGGGGTACGCAGTATTTT.

The chain couples TRBV5-1 to TRBJ1-1; 8 nucleotides align to TRBD1. J was trimmed by 4 bases and V by 0 bases; bases with no gene match: 5. CDR3 length: 15 amino acids. Germline V gene data show CDR1 as SGHRS and CDR2 as YFSETQ. CDR3 in DNA: TGCGCCAGCAGCTTGGCCGGACAGGGAGGCACTGAAGCTTTCTTT. Translating gives CASSLAGQGGTEAFF.

The chain combines TRBV7-9 with TRBJ2-7; no reliable D call. Germline V gene lookup returns CDR1 SEHNR and CDR2 FQNEAQ (reference sequence). Trimming shortened V by 5 bases and J by 3 bases, and 8 bases separated the two germline ends. The CDR3 sequence is 12 residues long. CDR3 sequence: CASSTTSYEQYF. The CDR3 DNA sequence: TGTGCCAGCAGCACTACAAGCTACGAGCAGTACTTC.

The V and J genes are TRBV29-1 and TRBJ2-3; D possibly corresponds to TRBD2 (6 bases). CDR1 SQVTM and CDR2 ANQGSEA come from the germline V gene. V was cut by 6 bases and J by 3 bases, with 10 bases left in between. The CDR3 length is 12 residues. For the CDR3, the DNA is TGCAGCGTCTCGGCGGGGACAGATACGCAGTATTTT. Translating it yields CSVSAGTDTQYF.

The chain couples TRBV9 to TRBJ2-5; the D gene is possibly TRBD2 (7 bases). This CDR3 region has 15 residues. In germline, CDR1 is SGDLS, CDR2 YYNGEE. The V gene lost 4 bases and the J gene lost 1 base, with 14 bases spanning the gap. This chain's CDR3 is CASSLRGGAQETQYF. CDR3 nucleotide sequence: TGTGCCAGCAGCCTAAGGGGGGGGGCCCAAGAGACCCAGTACTTC.